This T cell receptor beta chain was identified during a study of T cells in Graves' hyperthyroidism and ophthalmopathy (dated by TCRdb to the late 2010s). The study in broad terms: Peripheral blood samples were taken at initial diagnosis, before any treatment was given. The study also compared thyroid tissue and blood T-cell repertoires from more than five Graves' hyperthyroidism patients. Following sampling, methimazole starting at 30 mg daily was given to hyperthyroidism patients, and high-dose intravenous methylprednisolone was given to ophthalmopathy patients. To identify TCR V-J signatures that set the groups apart, the researchers used a discovery cohort of 100 patients, made up of around 40 with Graves' ophthalmopathy and about 60 with stable Graves' hyperthyroidism. Whether ophthalmopathy could be predicted prospectively was tested in an independent validation cohort made up of under 20 hyperthyroidism patients plus 17 patients who later progressed to ophthalmopathy. The roughly 100 discovery patients were randomly split 7:3 into training and test sets. TCR Vbeta CDR3 sequencing of 120 to 150 peripheral blood samples (more than 40 ophthalmopathy, approximately 80 hyperthyroidism and some 17 progressor patients) is reported in the paper.

Stable Graves' hyperthyroidism was defined as no progression to ophthalmopathy during 18 months of follow-up. Hyperthyroidism patients were newly diagnosed, with disease duration under 2 months, and aged 18 to 65 years. Exclusion was applied to patients with uncontrolled infections, other autoimmune diseases, pregnancy or lactation. Diagnoses were based on clinical symptoms, serum thyroxine and TRAb, thyroid ultrasound and orbital computed tomography. Ficoll-Paque density gradient centrifugation was used to isolate PBMCs from under 11 ml of fresh peripheral blood. Trizol reagent was used to extract total RNA, and RNA quality was then checked on an Agilent 2100 Bioanalyzer. Study-wide findings and limitations: Blood samples also contained most of the expanded thyroid clonotypes (frequency above 0.001), which suggests that blood repertoires may reflect thyroid immune responses. In validation, the model predicted progression to ophthalmopathy with approximately 69% sensitivity and about 72% specificity, a median of around 6.6 months before onset. Ophthalmopathy was separated from stable hyperthyroidism by a 13 V-J signature model, with 87.88% sensitivity and approximately 81% specificity obtained in cross-validation and 80%/75% obtained in testing. Sample size was not statistically predetermined, and blinding of investigators to group allocation was not performed.

Details on this clonotype: It has no known antigen specificity. No much larger clone is present one base from it, and per-base qualities are unavailable.

Amplification of TCR beta CDR3 regions was carried out from RNA transcripts. For the first round of RT-PCR on the TCR CDR3, the HTBI primer set was used together with the Qiagen OneStep RT-PCR kit. Libraries were constructed in a second round of multiplex PCR, after which size selection and purification were performed. Sequencing of the libraries was done on an Illumina HiSeq2000 using paired-end 100 bp reads. The source study handled its data this way. Raw data were processed with SOAPnuke, discarding reads with adapters, uncalled bases, mean Phred below 15, or no exact constant-primer or identifier match. High-quality paired reads were merged with COPE v1.2.5, and unique nucleotide sequences were defined as clonotypes. MiTCR v1.1 was used to align clonotypes to the IMGT TRBV, TRBD and TRBJ reference segments. Analysis was restricted to V-J combinations with a frequency above 0.0001, which covered roughly 99% of repertoires. A TCS score was defined as the ratio of F50 (clonal expansion) to E x V (chaos), with BLOSUM62-based TCRdist applied between CDR3 peptides within each V-J. Welch's t-statistics and random forest reduced just over 500 V-J features to 13, which were used in a naive Bayes classifier (R e1071). TCRdb reran the public reads through fastp at Q25 and MiXCR, keeping productive beta chains. Each entry merges the rows of one CDR3 protein and shows their most common DNA and genes. In this record, the V and J calls reflect TCRdb's handling and not the investigators' own analysis. This sample lists 600,000 or so distinct CDR3 sequences; 15% to 20% were detected once. Of the sample, 3.8% falls within the top ten clones.

In the germline V gene, CDR1 corresponds to SQVTM and CDR2 to ANQGSEA. Trimming accounts for 6 bases at V and 4 bases at J, while the number of junction bases matched to no gene is 2. Spanning cysteine to phenylalanine, the CDR3 consists of 12 amino acids. Of the read, only the CDR3 DNA is kept; its 36 bases are in frame from base 1. The TCR originated in a woman aged 30 to 39 with Graves' hyperthyroidism. The sequence links TRBV29-1 to TRBJ2-2; TRBD1 agrees with 7 junctional bases. Sequencing was carried out using blood. The DNA is as follows: TGCAGCGTCACAGGGGCCACCGGGGAGCTGTTTTTT. This encodes CSVTGATGELFF.